Below, 10 T cell receptor beta chains from the same sample are listed, as sequenced in a study of T-cell reconstitution after alpha-beta-depleted transplantation in children. Unique molecular identifiers were built into the TCRbeta library. TCRdb passed the PCR reads through MiXCR, listing each CDR3 protein once. Of around 270,000 distinct CDR3 sequences listed, over 9% are singletons. This material consisted of PBMCs, taken before TCRalphabeta/CD19-depleted stem cell transplant. The receptors derive from a boy younger than two with acute myeloid leukemia, due to receive a stem cell transplant.

The table lists this clonotype with many counts. The CDR3 region has the DNA TGTGCCAGCAGCCCGGGACTCGACACAGATACGCAGTATTTT. This translates into CASSPGLDTDTQYF. The gene calls are TRBV12-3 or TRBV12-4 and TRBJ2-3, with TRBD2 as a possible D gene (6 bases). Deletions cut 6 bases from V and 2 bases from J, with 12 bases between. The CDR3 runs to 14 residues.

This clonotype occurred a few times. V and J are TRBV9 and TRBJ1-1; D gene uncertain. CDR1 SGDLS and CDR2 YYNGEE come from the germline V gene. The CDR3 runs to 13 residues. V shed 3 bases and J shed 1 base, with 7 bases lying between them. CDR3 coding DNA: TGTGCCAGCAGCGGCCCAGCGAACACTGAAGCTTTCTTT. Protein: CASSGPANTEAFF.

There are many counts of this clonotype. This chain uses TRBV5-1 with TRBJ1-2, with 9 bases that match TRBD1. This CDR3 has 14 amino acids. J gave up 5 bases and V 0 bases, and 2 bases lay outside the gene matches. CDR1 is SGHRS and CDR2 is YFSETQ in the germline V gene. The CDR3 loop reads CASSLDGQGYGYTF. The CDR3, as DNA: TGCGCCAGCAGCTTGGATGGACAGGGGTATGGCTACACCTTC.

This clonotype was observed a few times. This chain joins TRBV7-2 and TRBJ2-1; D gene unclear. The CDR3 is made up of 11 amino acids. The V and J ends lost 8 bases and 5 bases respectively, with 7 bases between them. CDR1 SGHTA and CDR2 FQGNSA come from the germline V gene. CDR3 sequence reads: CASDSHNEQFF. The CDR3, as DNA: TGTGCCAGCGACTCTCACAATGAGCAGTTCTTC.

V is TRBV11-1 and J is TRBJ1-1, with D unclear. Germline V gives CDR1 SGHAT, CDR2 FQDESV (reference sequence). V lost 4 bases and J lost 3, with 12 bases in between. The CDR3 consists of 14 residues. The CDR3 sequence is CASSSVPIYTEAFF. In DNA form, the CDR3 reads TGTGCCAGCAGCTCCGTCCCTATCTACACTGAAGCTTTCTTT.

Ten or more counts support this clonotype. The chain couples TRBV20-1 to TRBJ2-2; D is possibly TRBD2 (6 bases). Trimming stripped 4 bases from V and 10 bases from J, with 10 bases between. CDR1 and CDR2 from the germline V gene are DFQATT and SNEGSKA (reference sequence). The CDR3 length is 11 residues. The CDR3 here is CSANRGAELFF. The DNA for the CDR3 is TGCAGTGCTAATCGCGGGGCGGAGCTGTTTTTT.

This clonotype occurred many times. The rearrangement uses TRBV12-3 or TRBV12-4 and TRBJ2-1; TRBD2 might be the D (5 bases). CDR3 length: 13 residues. Trimming took 6 bases from V and 6 from J, leaving 12 bases between them. The CDR3 DNA reads as TGTGCCAGCAGCCCGTATGAGGGCAATGAGCAGTTCTTC. It is translated as CASSPYEGNEQFF.

This clonotype was counted ten times or more. The chain couples TRBV30 to TRBJ2-5; either TRBD1 or TRBD2 may fit D (5 bases each). CDR1 GTSNPN and CDR2 SVGIG come from the germline V gene (reference sequence). Trimming cost V 1 base and J 2 bases, with 8 bases left between them. This CDR3 comprises 13 residues. CDR3: CAWSAREQETQYF. The CDR3 DNA is TGTGCCTGGAGTGCCAGGGAGCAAGAGACCCAGTACTTC.

The chain links TRBV20-1 to TRBJ2-7; D assignment may be TRBD1 or TRBD2 (7 bases each). Trimming cost V 2 bases and J 2 bases, with 19 bases left between them. CDR3 length equals 16 residues. The germline gives CDR1 DFQATT, CDR2 SNEGSKA (reference sequence). This CDR3 is CSARRPGQGGTYEQYF. The CDR3 DNA reads TGCAGTGCTAGAAGGCCAGGGCAGGGGGGGACCTACGAGCAGTACTTC.

The rearrangement links TRBV28 to TRBJ1-5; 8 bases fit TRBD1. The CDR3 contains 23 residues. Germline CDR1 MDHEN, CDR2 SYDVKM. The trim removed 2 bases at V and 2 bases at J, leaving 26 bases unmatched. The CDR3 loop is CASSLGFWSSRTGSSRGNQPQHF. The CDR3 DNA reads TGTGCCAGCAGTTTAGGGTTCTGGTCTAGTAGGACAGGGAGTTCTCGGGGCAATCAGCCCCAGCATTTT.